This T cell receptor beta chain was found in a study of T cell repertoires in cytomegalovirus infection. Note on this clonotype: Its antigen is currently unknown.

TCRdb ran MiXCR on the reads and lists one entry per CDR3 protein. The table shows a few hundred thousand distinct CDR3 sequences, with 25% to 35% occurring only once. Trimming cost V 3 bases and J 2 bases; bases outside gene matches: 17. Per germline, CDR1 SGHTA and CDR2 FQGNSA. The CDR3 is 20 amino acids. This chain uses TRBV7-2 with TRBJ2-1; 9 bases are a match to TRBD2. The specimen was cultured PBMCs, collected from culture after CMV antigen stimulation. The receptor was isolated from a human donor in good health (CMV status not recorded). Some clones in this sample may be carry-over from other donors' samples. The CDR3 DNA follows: TGTGCCAGCAGCTTCCCTTCTGGCGGGAGGGCTGTAAGCACCTACAATGAGCAGTTCTTC. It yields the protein CASSFPSGGRAVSTYNEQFF.